The entry that follows covers one TCR beta chain sequence. Its antigen is undetermined. Sorted-subset replicate PCR reactions contained roughly 200 ng DNA, corresponding to 29,000 or so T cell genomes. Clones were sequenced by immunoSEQ multiplex PCR, and TCRdb holds only the in-frame ones, with some missing. Here the sample spans under 850,000 clones, just under 75% being singletons. This sample stems from a study of shared clonotypes between healthy human individuals. Study-wide results and limits: Sharing of clonotypes among donors was expected to vary with sequencing depth.

The CDR3 runs 14 residues. CDR1 is MDHEN and CDR2 is SYDVKM in the germline V gene. V was shortened by 5 bases and J by 3 bases, with 12 bases between the two germline ends. The source material was memory CD4+ T cells sorted from blood. Described subset: CD45RA-negative fraction. The chain is built from TRBV28 and TRBJ2-3; no clear D. This clonotype originated in a woman aged 30 to 39 in good health. The CDR3 loop reads CASSPYGSTDTQYF. CDR3 DNA: TGTGCCAGCAGTCCCTACGGGTCTACAGATACGCAGTATTTT.